These 3 T cell receptor beta chains share one sample of origin, sequenced in a study of cytomegalovirus exposure and HLA in healthy donors. Repertoires were generated with immunoSEQ multiplex PCR, while TCRdb's copy carries only in-frame clones and drops some. The sample consists of roughly 86,000 clones, less than 96% of them appearing once. Sequenced input: PBMCs. The receptors were sampled from a man younger than 30 in good health and CMV-seropositive.

The chain couples TRBV7-9 to TRBJ1-4; D not certain. CDR3 length equals 13 residues. Deletions cut 5 bases from V and 8 bases from J, with 12 bases between. The germline V gene has CDR1 SEHNR and CDR2 FQNEAQ (reference sequence). The CDR3 spells CASSTSEQEKLFF. The CDR3 DNA follows: TGTGCCAGCAGCACATCCGAACAAGAAAAACTGTTTTTT.

The chain employs TRBV10-3 and TRBJ2-7; 7 bases align to TRBD1. Germline lookup yields CDR1 ENHRY and CDR2 SYGVKD. The trim removed 9 bases at V and 1 base at J, leaving 6 bases unmatched. The CDR3 is 13 residues long. This CDR3 reads CAIKGTVSYEQYF. CDR3 bases: TGTGCCATTAAAGGGACAGTTTCCTACGAGCAGTACTTC.

This sequence joins TRBV4-1 and TRBJ2-3; TRBD2 matches at 8 bases. The CDR3 totals 14 residues. The ends lost 4 bases at V and 4 bases at J; junction bases unmatched: 4. Germline CDR1 MGHRA, CDR2 YSYEKL. This chain's CDR3 is CASSPAGGADTQYF. The CDR3 nucleotides are TGCGCCAGCAGCCCCGCGGGGGGTGCAGATACGCAGTATTTT.